This TCR beta chain was sequenced for a study of graft-versus-host responses after intestinal transplantation. This clone was observed a few times. Only in-frame clones appear in the TCRdb table, and some are missing; sequencing was by immunoSEQ multiplex PCR. The sample holds 45,000 to 55,000 clones, approximately 92% seen once. The germline CDR1 and CDR2 sequences are SGHDT and YYEEEE. The ends lost 4 bases at V and 4 bases at J; junction bases unmatched: 4. The CDR3 totals 13 residues. The sample here was PBMCs, taken about 790 days after a first intestinal transplant, on the day of a second. The receptor was isolated from a human patient who received an intestinal transplant, so some T cells may come from the graft donor. This rearrangement joins TRBV5-6 to TRBJ2-5; TRBD1 matches at 7 bases. The DNA of the CDR3 is TGTGCCAGCAGCCCGGACAGGATAGAGACCCAGTACTTC. Amino acid sequence: CASSPDRIETQYF.